Reported below is one T cell receptor beta chain. Its antigen remains undetermined. No base quality values were provided; no much bigger clone lies one nucleotide off. The sample is drawn from a study of T cell clonotyping in hematopoietic cell transplantation (dated by TCRdb to the early 2020s). The study in broad terms: In the study, some 140 blood samples were gathered from a few dozen consecutive transplant recipients and their related donors. Patient recruitment ran from late 2015 to January 2017, and follow-up continued until late 2020 or death. What the study reported, not specific to this receptor: The sample size was limited, and CD4 and CD8 repertoire contributions could not be separated because cells were not sorted. Inverse Simpson Index values from donors and from recipients before transplant predicted broader TCR repertoire diversity after transplant. After transplant, TCR diversity in recipients dropped, and pathologically expanded clonotypes climbed progressively between day 30 and day 180. Just a small fraction of recipient repertoires overlapped with donor repertoires, and more than 95% appeared de novo at the given depth.

CDR1 LGHNA and CDR2 YSLEER are derived from the germline V gene. The CDR3 holds 16 amino acids from the cysteine to the phenylalanine. Only the CDR3 region is kept as DNA, spanning 48 bases read in frame from base 1. The germline V end is reduced by 4 bases and the J end by 3 bases; junction bases left unmatched: 9. The meaning of the sample's time point label: 180 days after allo-HCT. Blood from recipients was drawn roughly 28 days before transplant, then again at days 30, 100 and 180 after transplant. Using Nuclei Lysis Solution, genomic DNA was extracted from unfractionated peripheral blood mononuclear cells that were either fresh or cryopreserved. With the immunoSEQ assay, which is a bias-controlled multiplex PCR relying on V- and J-specific primers, TCR beta CDR3 regions were amplified from genomic DNA. In a second PCR step, the CDR3 amplicons were tagged with a proprietary barcode plus Illumina adapter sequences. An Illumina MiSeq instrument was used to sequence the CDR3 libraries. Processing in the source paper ran as follows. Export and quality control were performed with immunoSEQ Analyzer 3.0, and downstream analyses were performed with R Bioconductor and Immunarch. Only productive rearrangements in the normalized downsampled data set went into calculating the repertoire metrics. Pathologically expanded clonotypes were defined as those larger than 5 templates in the normalized cohort. The Inverse Simpson Index served as the measure of repertoire diversity. To capture all clonotypes, CMV-specificity analyses were performed on the non-normalized data set. The clones in this table, taken by TCRdb from immuneACCESS, are in-frame only. Not every clone is retained; where verified, under half of the shortfall comes from an unresolved V gene, and the cause of the rest is unknown. V, J and clone size reflect that table, while D and trimming were determined from the DNA. Present in this sample are about 9,400 clones, over 75% of which were seen just once. Jointly, the top ten make up over 15% of the sample.

This clonotype was sampled from a male patient between 35 and 55 years old who had an allogeneic stem cell transplant from a related donor, so the T cells may come from the graft donor. Some clones in this sample may be carry-over from other donors' samples. This chain joins TRBV4-3 to TRBJ1-1, with 9 bases aligning to TRBD1. The sequenced sample was PBMCs, obtained 180 days after allogeneic stem cell transplant. The sequenced DNA: TGCGCCAGCAGCCCAGGGGGGACAGGGATCTACACTGAAGCTTTCTTT. It is translated as CASSPGGTGIYTEAFF.